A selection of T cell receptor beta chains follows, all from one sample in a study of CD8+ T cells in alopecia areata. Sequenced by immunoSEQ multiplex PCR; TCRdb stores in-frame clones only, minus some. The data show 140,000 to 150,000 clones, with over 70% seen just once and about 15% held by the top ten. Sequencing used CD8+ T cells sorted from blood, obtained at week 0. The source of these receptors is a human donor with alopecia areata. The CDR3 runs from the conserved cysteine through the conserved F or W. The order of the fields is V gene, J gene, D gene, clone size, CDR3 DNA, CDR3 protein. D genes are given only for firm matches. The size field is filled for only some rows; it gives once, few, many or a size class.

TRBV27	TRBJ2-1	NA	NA	TGTGCCAGCAGTTTATTGTTAGGGGGGGGTAATGAGCAGTTCTTC	CASSLLLGGGNEQFF
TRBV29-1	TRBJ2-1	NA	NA	TGCAGCGTTGACGGGACAAGCTCCTACAATGAGCAGTTCTTC	CSVDGTSSYNEQFF
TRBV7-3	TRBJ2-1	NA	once	TGTGCCAGCAGCTTAGTTGGGGGCGGGTACAATGAGCAGTTCTTC	CASSLVGGGYNEQFF
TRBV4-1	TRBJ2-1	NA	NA	TGCGCCAGCAGCCTCCCTGGGGGGACTCTCCATTACAATGAGCAGTTCTTC	CASSLPGGTLHYNEQFF
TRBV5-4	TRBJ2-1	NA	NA	TGTGCCAGCAGCTTGTTATCAATCTGGAGCTCCAATGAGCAGTTCTTC	CASSLLSIWSSNEQFF
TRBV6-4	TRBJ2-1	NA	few	TGTGCCAGCAGTTACGACTGGGGGAGCTCCTACAATGAGCAGTTCTTC	CASSYDWGSSYNEQFF
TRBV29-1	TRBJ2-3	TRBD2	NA	TGCAGCGTTGAGGGGTCGCGGGGGGTCACAGATACGCAGTATTTT	CSVEGSRGVTDTQYF
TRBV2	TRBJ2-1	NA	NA	TGTGCCAGCAGTGTACAACTAGCTGGGAGGGAGCAGTTCTTC	CASSVQLAGREQFF
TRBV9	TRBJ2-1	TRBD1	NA	TGTGCCAGCAGCGGCCCCGACAGGGGATTCTACAATGAGCAGTTCTTC	CASSGPDRGFYNEQFF
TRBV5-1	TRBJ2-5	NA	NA	TGCGCCAGCAGCCTGGCACCGGCCGGGGCGACCCAGTACTTC	CASSLAPAGATQYF
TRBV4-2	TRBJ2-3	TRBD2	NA	TGTGCCAGCAGCGGCGGGACTAGCGGGGGGGCAGATACGCAGTATTTT	CASSGGTSGGADTQYF
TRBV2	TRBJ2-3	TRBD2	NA	TGTGCCAGACCAAGCGGGGTACGCACAGATACGCAGTATTTT	CARPSGVRTDTQYF
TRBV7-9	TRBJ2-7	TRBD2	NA	TGTGCCAGCAGCCCCAATACTAGCCCTAGCGGGAAGTACGAGCAGTACTTC	CASSPNTSPSGKYEQYF
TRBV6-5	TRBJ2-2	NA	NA	TGTGCCAGCAGTTACGGCGTAGGGGGCACCGGGGAGCTGTTTTTT	CASSYGVGGTGELFF
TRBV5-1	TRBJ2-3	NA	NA	TGCGCCAGCAGCTTAAGCCAGGGCACAGATACGCAGTATTTT	CASSLSQGTDTQYF
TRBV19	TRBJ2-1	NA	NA	TGTGCCGTCGACACGGGAAGCTCCTACAATGAGCAGTTCTTC	CAVDTGSSYNEQFF
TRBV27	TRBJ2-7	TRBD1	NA	TGTGCCAGCAGTTTATATGGGACAGGGGCTTACGAGCAGTACTTC	CASSLYGTGAYEQYF
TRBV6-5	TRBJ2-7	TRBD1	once	TGTGCCAGCAGTTACCGGGACAGTATCTACGAGCAGTACTTC	CASSYRDSIYEQYF
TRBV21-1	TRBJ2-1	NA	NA	TGTGCCAGCATTACTAGCGGGAATGACAATGAGCAGTTCTTC	CASITSGNDNEQFF
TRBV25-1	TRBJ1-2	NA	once	TGTGCCAGCAGTGATTGGGCGGTACGGGATGGCTACACCTTC	CASSDWAVRDGYTF
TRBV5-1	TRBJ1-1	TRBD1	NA	TGCGCCAGCAGCTTTACAGGGGCGAACACTGAAGCTTTCTTT	CASSFTGANTEAFF
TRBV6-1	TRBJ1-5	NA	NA	TGTGCCAGCAGGGGTAGCAATCAGCCCCAGCATTTT	CASRGSNQPQHF
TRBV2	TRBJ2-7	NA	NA	TGTGCCAGCAGCGTGGGCGAGCAGTACTTC	CASSVGEQYF
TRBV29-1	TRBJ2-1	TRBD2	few	TGCAGCGTTGTCTTATTTAGGGGGACTAGCGGGAACTACAATGAGCAGTTCTTC	CSVVLFRGTSGNYNEQFF
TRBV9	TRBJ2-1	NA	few	TGTGCCAGCGGTCGGGGTTACAATGAGCAGTTCTTC	CASGRGYNEQFF
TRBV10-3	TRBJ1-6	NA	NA	TGTGCCATCAGCCTCCGAAGGGCCGGGAATTCACCCCTCCACTTT	CAISLRRAGNSPLHF
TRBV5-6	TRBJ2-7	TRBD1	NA	TGTGCCAGCAGCGCCGGACAGGGAACCTACGAGCAGTACTTC	CASSAGQGTYEQYF
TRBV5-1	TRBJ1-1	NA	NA	TGCGCCAGCAGCCAGGAACAGGGTTACACTGAAGCTTTCTTT	CASSQEQGYTEAFF
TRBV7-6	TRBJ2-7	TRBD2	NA	TGTGCCAGCAGTCCTATAGCGGGGGGCAGGTACGAGCAGTACTTC	CASSPIAGGRYEQYF
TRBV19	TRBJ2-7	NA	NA	TGTGCCAGTAGTATCGCCGCCGGAACCTACGAGCAGTACTTC	CASSIAAGTYEQYF
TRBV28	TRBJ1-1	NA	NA	TGTGCCAGCAGCCCGGGGGCGAGCACTGAAGCTTTCTTT	CASSPGASTEAFF
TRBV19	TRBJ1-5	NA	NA	TGTGCCAGTAGTCCACAGTTCGATAGCAATCAGCCCCAGCATTTT	CASSPQFDSNQPQHF
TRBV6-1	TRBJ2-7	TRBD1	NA	TGTGCCAGCAGTGCAATGACAGGGTACTACGAGCAGTACTTC	CASSAMTGYYEQYF
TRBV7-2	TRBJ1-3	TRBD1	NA	TGTGCCAGCAGCTCCCCCAAGACAGGGGTTAGGAACACCATATATTTT	CASSSPKTGVRNTIYF
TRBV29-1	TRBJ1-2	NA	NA	TGCAGCGTTGAAGACGCGCAAACTAACTATGGCTACACCTTC	CSVEDAQTNYGYTF
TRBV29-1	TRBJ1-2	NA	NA	TGCAGCGTTGAAGACCGAGATGGCTACACCTTC	CSVEDRDGYTF
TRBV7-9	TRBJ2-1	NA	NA	TGTGCCAGCAGCTTCGGGGACAATGAGCAGTTCTTC	CASSFGDNEQFF
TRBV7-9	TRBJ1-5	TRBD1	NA	TGTGCCAGCAGCGGGGGACAGAAAGCGGAGCCCCAGCATTTT	CASSGGQKAEPQHF
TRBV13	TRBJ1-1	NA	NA	TGTGCCAGCAGCTCTGGACAGAGCACTGAAGCTTTCTTT	CASSSGQSTEAFF
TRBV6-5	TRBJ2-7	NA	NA	TGTGCCAGCAGTTACTCGGCCCAGGTCGACGAGCAGTACTTC	CASSYSAQVDEQYF
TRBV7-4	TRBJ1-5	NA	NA	TGTGCCAGCAGGCAACGGGACACCGATCAGCCCCAGCATTTT	CASRQRDTDQPQHF
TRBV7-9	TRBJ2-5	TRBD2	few	TGTGCCAGCAGCTCGGAACTAGCGGGAGAACAAGAGACCCAGTACTTC	CASSSELAGEQETQYF
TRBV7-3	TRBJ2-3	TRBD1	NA	TGTGCCAGCAGCCCGACAGGGGGCGGCACAGATACGCAGTATTTT	CASSPTGGGTDTQYF
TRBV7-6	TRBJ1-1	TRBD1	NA	TGTGCCAGCAGCTTAGGGCGGACAGGGAACACTGAAGCTTTCTTT	CASSLGRTGNTEAFF
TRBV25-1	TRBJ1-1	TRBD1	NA	TGTGCCAGCAGTAAGGACAGGGAAGTTACTGAAGCTTTCTTT	CASSKDREVTEAFF
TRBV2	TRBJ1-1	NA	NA	TGTGCCAGCAGTGAAAAAACAGGGATCGAAAACACTGAAGCTTTCTTT	CASSEKTGIENTEAFF
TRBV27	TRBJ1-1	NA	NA	TGTGCCAGCAAAAAGGGGAGGACAGAGACTTTCTTT	CASKKGRTETFF
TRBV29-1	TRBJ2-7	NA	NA	TGCAGCGTGGCTCCCGGGGAAACCTACGAGCAGTACTTC	CSVAPGETYEQYF